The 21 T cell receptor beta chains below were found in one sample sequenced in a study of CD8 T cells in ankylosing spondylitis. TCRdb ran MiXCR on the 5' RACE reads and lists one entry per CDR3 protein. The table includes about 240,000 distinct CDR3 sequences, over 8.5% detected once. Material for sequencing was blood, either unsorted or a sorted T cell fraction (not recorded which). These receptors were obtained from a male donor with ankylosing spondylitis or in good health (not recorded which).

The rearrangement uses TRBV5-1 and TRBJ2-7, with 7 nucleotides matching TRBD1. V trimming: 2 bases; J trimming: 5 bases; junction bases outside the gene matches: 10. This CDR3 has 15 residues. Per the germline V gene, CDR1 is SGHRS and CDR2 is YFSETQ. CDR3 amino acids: CASSLRQGAGHEQYF. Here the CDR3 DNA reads TGCGCCAGCAGCTTAAGACAGGGCGCGGGCCACGAGCAGTACTTC. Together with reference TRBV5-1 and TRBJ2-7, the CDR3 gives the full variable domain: KAGVTQTPRYLIKTRGQQVTLSCSPISGHRSVSWYQQTPGQGLQFLFEYFSETQRNKGNFPGRFSGRQFSNSRSEMNVSTLELGDSALYLCASSLRQGAGHEQYFGPGTRLTVT.

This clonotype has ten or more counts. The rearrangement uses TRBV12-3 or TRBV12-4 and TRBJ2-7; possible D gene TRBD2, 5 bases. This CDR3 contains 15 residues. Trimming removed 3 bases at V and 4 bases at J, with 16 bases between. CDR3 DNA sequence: TGTGCCAGCAGTTTCTCGGCCTCGGGAAAGTACGAGCAGTACTTC. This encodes CASSFSASGKYEQYF.

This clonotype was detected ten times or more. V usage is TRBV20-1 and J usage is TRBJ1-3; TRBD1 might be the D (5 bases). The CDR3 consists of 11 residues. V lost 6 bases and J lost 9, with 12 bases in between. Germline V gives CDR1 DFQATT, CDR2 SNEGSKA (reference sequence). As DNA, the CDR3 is TGCAGTGCCAGGGACGGTGGCACCATATATTTT. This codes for CSARDGGTIYF.

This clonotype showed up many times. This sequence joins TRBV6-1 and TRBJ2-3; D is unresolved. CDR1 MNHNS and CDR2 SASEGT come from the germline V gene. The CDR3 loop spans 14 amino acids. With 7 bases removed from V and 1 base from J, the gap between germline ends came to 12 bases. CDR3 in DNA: TGTGCCAGCACCCCCCCCGACGGCACAGATACGCAGTATTTT. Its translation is CASTPPDGTDTQYF.

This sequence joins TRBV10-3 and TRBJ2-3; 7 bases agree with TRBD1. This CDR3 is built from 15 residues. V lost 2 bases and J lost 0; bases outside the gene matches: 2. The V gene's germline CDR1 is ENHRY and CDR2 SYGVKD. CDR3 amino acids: CAISEGQVSTDTQYF. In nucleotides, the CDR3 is TGTGCCATCAGTGAGGGACAGGTTAGCACAGATACGCAGTATTTT.

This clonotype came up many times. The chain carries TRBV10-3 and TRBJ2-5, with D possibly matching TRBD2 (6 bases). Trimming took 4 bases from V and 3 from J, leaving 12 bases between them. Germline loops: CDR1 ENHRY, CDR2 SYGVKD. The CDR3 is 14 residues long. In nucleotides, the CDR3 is TGTGCCATCAGTGCGAGACTAGACGAAGAGACCCAGTACTTC. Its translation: CAISARLDEETQYF.

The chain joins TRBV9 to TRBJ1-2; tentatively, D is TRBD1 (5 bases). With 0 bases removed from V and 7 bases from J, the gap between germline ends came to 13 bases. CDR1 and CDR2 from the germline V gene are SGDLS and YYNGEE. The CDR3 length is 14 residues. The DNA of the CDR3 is TGTGCCAGCAGCGTAGGGCAGGGAGTAGGTGGCTACACCTTC. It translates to CASSVGQGVGGYTF.

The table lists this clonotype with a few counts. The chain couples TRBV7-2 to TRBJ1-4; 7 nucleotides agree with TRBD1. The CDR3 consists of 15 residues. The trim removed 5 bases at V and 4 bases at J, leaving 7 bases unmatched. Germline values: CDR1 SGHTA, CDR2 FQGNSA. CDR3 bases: TGTGCCAGCAGCCCCGGGGGGACAGTTAATGAAAAACTGTTTTTT. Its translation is CASSPGGTVNEKLFF. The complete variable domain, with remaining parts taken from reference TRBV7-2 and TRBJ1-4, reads GAGVSQSPSNKVTEKGKDVELRCDPISGHTALYWYRQSLGQGLEFLIYFQGNSAPDKSGLPSDRFSAERTGGSVSTLTIQRTQQEDSAVYLCASSPGGTVNEKLFFGSGTQLSVL.

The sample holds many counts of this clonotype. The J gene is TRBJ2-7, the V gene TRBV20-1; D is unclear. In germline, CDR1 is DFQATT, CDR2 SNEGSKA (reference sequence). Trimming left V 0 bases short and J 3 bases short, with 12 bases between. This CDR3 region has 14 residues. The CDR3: CSARDNPGRYEQYF. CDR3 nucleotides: TGCAGTGCTAGAGACAATCCTGGGCGCTACGAGCAGTACTTC.

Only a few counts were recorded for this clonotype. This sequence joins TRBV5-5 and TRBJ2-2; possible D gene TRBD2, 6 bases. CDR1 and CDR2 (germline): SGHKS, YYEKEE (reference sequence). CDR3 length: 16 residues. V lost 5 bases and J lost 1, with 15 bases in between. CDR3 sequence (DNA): TGTGCCAGCAGTTCTCTCTACGGGGGGAACACCGGGGAGCTGTTTTTT. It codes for CASSSLYGGNTGELFF.

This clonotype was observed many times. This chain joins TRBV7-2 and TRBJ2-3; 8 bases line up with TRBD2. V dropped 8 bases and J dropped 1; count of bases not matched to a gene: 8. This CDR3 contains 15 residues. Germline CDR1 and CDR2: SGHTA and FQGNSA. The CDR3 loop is CASPLWRGGTDTQYF. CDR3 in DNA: TGTGCCAGCCCCTTATGGCGGGGGGGCACAGATACGCAGTATTTT.

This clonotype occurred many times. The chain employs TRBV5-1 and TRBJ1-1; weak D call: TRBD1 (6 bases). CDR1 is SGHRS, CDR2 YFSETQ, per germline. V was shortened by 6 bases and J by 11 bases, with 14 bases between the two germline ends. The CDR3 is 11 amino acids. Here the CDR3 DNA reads TGCGCCAGCACGGGAACAGGGAGGGCTTTCTTT. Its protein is CASTGTGRAFF.

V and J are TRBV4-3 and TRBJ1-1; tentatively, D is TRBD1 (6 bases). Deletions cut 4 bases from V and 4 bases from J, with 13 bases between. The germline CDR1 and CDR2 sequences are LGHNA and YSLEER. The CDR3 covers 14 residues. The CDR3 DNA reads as TGCGCCAGCAGCCGGAACAGGGTTGGCACTGAAGCTTTCTTT. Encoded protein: CASSRNRVGTEAFF.

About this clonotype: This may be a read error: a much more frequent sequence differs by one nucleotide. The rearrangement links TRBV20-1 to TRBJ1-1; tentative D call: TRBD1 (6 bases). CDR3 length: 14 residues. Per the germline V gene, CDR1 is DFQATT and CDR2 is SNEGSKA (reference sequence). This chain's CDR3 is CSVIDQGLNSEAFF. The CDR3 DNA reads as TGCAGTGTTATAGACCAGGGGTTGAACTCTGAAGCTTTCTTT.

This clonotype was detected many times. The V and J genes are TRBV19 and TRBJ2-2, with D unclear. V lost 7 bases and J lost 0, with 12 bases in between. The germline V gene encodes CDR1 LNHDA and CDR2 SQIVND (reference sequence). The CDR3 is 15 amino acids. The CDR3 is CASTTSDANTGELFF. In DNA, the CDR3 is TGTGCCAGTACGACCTCCGACGCGAACACCGGGGAGCTGTTTTTT.

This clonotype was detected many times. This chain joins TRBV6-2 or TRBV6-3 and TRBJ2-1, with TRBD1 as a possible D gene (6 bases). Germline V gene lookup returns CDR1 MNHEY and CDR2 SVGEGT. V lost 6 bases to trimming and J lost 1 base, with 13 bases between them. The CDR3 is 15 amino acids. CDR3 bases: TGTGCCAGCAGAAGGGGGAGAGGGTCCTACAATGAGCAGTTCTTC. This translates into CASRRGRGSYNEQFF.

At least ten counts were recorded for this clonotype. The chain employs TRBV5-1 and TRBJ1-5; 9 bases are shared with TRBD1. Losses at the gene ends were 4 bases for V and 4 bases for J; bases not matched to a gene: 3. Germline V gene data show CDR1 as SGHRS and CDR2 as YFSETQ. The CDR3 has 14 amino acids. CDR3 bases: TGCGCCAGCAGCACCGGGACAGGGAATCAGCCCCAGCATTTT. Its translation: CASSTGTGNQPQHF.

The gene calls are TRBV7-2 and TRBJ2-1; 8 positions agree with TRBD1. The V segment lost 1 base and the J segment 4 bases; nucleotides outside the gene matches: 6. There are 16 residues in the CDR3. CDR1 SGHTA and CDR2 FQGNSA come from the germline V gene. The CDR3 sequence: CASSLGLTGGYNEQFF. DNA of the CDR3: TGTGCCAGCAGCTTAGGTCTTACAGGGGGGTACAATGAGCAGTTCTTC. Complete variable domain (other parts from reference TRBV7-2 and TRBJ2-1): GAGVSQSPSNKVTEKGKDVELRCDPISGHTALYWYRQSLGQGLEFLIYFQGNSAPDKSGLPSDRFSAERTGGSVSTLTIQRTQQEDSAVYLCASSLGLTGGYNEQFFGPGTRLTVL.

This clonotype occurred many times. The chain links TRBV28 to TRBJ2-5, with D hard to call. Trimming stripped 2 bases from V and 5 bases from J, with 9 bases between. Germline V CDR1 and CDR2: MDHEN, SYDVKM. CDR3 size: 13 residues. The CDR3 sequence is CASSLLGWETQYF. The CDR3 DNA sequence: TGTGCCAGCAGTTTACTAGGATGGGAGACCCAGTACTTC.

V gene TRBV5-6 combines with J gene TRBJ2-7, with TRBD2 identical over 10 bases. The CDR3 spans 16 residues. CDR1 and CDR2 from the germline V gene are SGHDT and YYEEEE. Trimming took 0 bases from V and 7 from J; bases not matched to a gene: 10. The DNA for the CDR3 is TGTGCCAGCAGCTTGGAATCTAGCGGGGGTAAGAGGGAGCAGTACTTC. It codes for CASSLESSGGKREQYF.

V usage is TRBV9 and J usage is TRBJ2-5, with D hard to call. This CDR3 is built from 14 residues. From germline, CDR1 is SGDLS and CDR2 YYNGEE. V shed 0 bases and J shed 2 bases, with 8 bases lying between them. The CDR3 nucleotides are TGTGCCAGCAGCGTAGGGGTCTCTCAAGAGACCCAGTACTTC. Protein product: CASSVGVSQETQYF.